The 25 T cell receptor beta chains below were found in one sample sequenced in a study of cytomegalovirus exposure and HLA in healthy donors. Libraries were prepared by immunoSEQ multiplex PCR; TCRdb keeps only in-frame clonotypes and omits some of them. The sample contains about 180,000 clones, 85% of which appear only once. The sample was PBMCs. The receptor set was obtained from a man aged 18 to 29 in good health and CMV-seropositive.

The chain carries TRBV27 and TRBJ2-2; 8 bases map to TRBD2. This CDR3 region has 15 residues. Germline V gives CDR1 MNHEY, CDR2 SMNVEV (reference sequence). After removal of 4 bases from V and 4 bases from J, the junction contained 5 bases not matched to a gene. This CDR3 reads CASSSQRERTGELFF. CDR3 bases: TGTGCCAGCAGTTCCCAGCGGGAGCGCACCGGGGAGCTGTTTTTT.

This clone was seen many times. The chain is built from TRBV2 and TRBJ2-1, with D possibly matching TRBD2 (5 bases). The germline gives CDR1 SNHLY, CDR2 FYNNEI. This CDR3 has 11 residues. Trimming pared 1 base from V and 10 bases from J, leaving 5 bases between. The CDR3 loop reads CASSEEREQFF. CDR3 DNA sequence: TGTGCCAGCAGTGAAGAGCGGGAGCAGTTCTTC.

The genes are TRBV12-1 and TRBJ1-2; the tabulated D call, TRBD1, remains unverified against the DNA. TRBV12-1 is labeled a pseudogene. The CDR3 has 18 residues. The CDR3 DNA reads TGTGCCACCTCGTTGACAGGGATAAAGCCCAATACTAACTATGGCTACACCTTC. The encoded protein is CATSLTGIKPNTNYGYTF.

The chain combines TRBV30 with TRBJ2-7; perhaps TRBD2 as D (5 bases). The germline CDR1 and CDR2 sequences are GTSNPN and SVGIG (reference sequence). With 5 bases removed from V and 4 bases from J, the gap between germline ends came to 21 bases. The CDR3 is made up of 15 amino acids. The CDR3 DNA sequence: TGTGCCTGGCTTCCAGCGGTTCTGAAAAAATACGAGCAGTACTTC. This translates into CAWLPAVLKKYEQYF.

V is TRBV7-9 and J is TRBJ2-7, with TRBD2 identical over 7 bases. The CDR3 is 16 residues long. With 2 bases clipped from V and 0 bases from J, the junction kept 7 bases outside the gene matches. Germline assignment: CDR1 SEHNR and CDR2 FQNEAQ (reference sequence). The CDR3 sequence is CASSLTGASGSYEQYF. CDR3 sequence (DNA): TGTGCCAGCAGCTTAACAGGTGCTAGCGGCTCCTACGAGCAGTACTTC.

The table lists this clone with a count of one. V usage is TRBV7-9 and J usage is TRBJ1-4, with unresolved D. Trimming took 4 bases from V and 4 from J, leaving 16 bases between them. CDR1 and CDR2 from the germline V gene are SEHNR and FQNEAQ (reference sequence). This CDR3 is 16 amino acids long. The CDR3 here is CASSSPSGGFNEKLFF. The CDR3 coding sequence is TGTGCCAGCAGCTCCCCATCAGGCGGGTTTAATGAAAAACTGTTTTTT. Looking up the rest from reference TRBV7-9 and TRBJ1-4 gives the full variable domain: DTGVSQNPRHKITKRGQNVTFRCDPISEHNRLYWYRQTLGQGPEFLTYFQNEAQLEKSRLLSDRFSAERPKGSFSTLEIQRTEQGDSAMYLCASSSPSGGFNEKLFFGSGTQLSVL.

CDR3 region: CASSRDSAGANVLTF. CDR3 nucleotides: TGTGCCAGTAGCCGTGACAGCGCTGGGGCCAACGTCCTGACTTTC. This sequence joins TRBV19 and TRBJ2-6; D is possibly TRBD1 (5 bases). CDR3 length: 15 amino acids. Between the trimmed V and J ends, which lost 6 bases and 2 bases, there was a span of 11 bases. Looked up from germline, CDR1 is LNHDA and CDR2 is SQIVND (reference sequence).

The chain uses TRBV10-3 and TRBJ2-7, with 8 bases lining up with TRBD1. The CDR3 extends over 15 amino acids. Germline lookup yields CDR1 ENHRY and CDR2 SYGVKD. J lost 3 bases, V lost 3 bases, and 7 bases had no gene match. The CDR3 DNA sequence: TGTGCCATCAGTGACGGGACAGGTAAAGTCTACGAGCAGTACTTC. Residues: CAISDGTGKVYEQYF.

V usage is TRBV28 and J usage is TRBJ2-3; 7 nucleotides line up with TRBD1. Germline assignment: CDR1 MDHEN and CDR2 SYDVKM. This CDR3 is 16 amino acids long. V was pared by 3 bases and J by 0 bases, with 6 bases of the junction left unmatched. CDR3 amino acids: CASSFGTAPSTDTQYF. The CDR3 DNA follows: TGTGCCAGCAGTTTCGGGACAGCCCCTAGCACAGATACGCAGTATTTT. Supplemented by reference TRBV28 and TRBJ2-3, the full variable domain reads DVKVTQSSRYLVKRTGEKVFLECVQDMDHENMFWYRQDPGLGLRLIYFSYDVKMKEKGDIPEGYSVSREKKERFSLILESASTNQTSMYLCASSFGTAPSTDTQYFGPGTRLTVL.

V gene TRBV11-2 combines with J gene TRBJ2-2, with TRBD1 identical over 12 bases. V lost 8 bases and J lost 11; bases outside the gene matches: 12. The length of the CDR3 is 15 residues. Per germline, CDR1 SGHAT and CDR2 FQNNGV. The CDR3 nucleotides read TGTGCCAGCCGGCGATCGGGACAGGGGGCGAGAGAGCTGTTTTTT. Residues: CASRRSGQGARELFF.

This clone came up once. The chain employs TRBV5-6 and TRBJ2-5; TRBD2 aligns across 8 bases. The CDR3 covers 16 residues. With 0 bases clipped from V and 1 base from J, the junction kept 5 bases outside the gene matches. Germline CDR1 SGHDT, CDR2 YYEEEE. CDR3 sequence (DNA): TGTGCCAGCAGCTTGGATACTAGCGGAGTCCAAGAGACCCAGTACTTC. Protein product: CASSLDTSGVQETQYF.

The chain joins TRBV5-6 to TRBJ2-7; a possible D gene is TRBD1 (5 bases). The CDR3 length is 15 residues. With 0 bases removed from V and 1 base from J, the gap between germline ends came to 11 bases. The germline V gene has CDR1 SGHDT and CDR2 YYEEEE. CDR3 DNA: TGTGCCAGCAGCTTGGGTGCAGGGAAATCCTACGAGCAGTACTTC. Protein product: CASSLGAGKSYEQYF.

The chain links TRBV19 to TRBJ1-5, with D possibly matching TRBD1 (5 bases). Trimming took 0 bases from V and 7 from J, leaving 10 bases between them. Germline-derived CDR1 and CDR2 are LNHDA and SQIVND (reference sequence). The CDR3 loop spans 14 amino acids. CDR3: CASSIEAGIQPQHF. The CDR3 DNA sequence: TGTGCCAGTAGTATAGAGGCAGGGATCCAGCCCCAGCATTTT. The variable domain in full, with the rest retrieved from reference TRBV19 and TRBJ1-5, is DGGITQSPKYLFRKEGQNVTLSCEQNLNHDAMYWYRQDPGQGLRLIYYSQIVNDFQKGDIAEGYSVSREKKESFPLTVTSAQKNPTAFYLCASSIEAGIQPQHFGDGTRLSIL.

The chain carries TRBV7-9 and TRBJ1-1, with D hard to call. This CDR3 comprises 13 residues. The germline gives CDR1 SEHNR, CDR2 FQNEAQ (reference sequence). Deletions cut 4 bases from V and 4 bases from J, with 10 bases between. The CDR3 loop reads CASSSWQFTEAFF. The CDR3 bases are TGTGCCAGCAGCTCATGGCAGTTCACTGAAGCTTTCTTT.

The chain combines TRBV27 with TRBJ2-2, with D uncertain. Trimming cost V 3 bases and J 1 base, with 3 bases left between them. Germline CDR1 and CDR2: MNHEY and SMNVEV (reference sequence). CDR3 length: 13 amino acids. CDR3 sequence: CASSFQNTGELFF. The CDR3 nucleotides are TGTGCCAGCAGTTTTCAGAACACCGGGGAGCTGTTTTTT.

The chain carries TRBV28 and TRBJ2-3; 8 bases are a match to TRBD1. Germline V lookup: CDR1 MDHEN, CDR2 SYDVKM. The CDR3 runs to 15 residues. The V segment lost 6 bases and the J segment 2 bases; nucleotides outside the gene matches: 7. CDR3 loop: CASSFGQGFTDTQYF. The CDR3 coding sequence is TGTGCCAGCAGCTTCGGACAGGGCTTCACAGATACGCAGTATTTT.

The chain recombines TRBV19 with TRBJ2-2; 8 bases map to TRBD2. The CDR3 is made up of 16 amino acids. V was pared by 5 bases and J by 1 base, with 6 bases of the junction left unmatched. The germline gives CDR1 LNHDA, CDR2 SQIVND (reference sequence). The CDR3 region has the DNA TGTGCCAGTAGTTCCCGGGGGGGACGGAACACCGGGGAGCTGTTTTTT. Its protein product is CASSSRGGRNTGELFF.

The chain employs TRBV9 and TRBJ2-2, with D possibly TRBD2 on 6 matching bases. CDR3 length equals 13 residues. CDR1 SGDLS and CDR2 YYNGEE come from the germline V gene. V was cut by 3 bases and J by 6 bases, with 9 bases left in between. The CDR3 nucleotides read TGTGCCAGCAGCGGACCTAGCGCCGGGGAGCTGTTTTTT. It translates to CASSGPSAGELFF.

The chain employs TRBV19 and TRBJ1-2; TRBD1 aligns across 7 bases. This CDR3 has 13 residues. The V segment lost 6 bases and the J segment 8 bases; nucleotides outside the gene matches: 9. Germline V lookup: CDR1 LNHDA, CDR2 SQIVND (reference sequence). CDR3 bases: TGTGCCAGTAGCGACAGGGTGAGGCGCGGCTACACCTTC. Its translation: CASSDRVRRGYTF.

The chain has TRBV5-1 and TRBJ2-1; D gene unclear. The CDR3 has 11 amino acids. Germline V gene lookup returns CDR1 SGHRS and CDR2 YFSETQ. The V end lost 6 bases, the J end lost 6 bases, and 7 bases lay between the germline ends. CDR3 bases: TGCGCCAGCATGCAGTCCAATGAGCAGTTCTTC. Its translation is CASMQSNEQFF.

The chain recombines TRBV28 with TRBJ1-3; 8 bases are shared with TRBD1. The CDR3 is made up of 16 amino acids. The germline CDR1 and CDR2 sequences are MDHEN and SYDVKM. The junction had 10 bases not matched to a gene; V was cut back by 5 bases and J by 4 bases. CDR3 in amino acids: CASSQRDRWSGNTIYF. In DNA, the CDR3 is TGTGCCAGCAGTCAAAGGGACAGGTGGTCCGGAAACACCATATATTTT.

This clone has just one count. CDR3 in DNA: TGTGCCAGCTCAGGGGGGACGCACAATGAGCAGTTCTTC. Its protein product is CASSGGTHNEQFF. The J gene is TRBJ2-1, the V gene TRBV11-1; D possibly corresponds to TRBD1 (7 bases). Germline CDR1 SGHAT, CDR2 FQDESV (reference sequence). V was pared by 8 bases and J by 5 bases, with 13 bases between. The CDR3 length is 13 residues.

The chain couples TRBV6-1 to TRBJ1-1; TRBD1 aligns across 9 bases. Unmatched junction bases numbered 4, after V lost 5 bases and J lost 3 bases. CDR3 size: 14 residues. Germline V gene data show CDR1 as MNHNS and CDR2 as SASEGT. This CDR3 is CASSPDRGHTEAFF. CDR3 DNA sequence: TGTGCCAGCAGTCCGGACAGGGGTCACACTGAAGCTTTCTTT.

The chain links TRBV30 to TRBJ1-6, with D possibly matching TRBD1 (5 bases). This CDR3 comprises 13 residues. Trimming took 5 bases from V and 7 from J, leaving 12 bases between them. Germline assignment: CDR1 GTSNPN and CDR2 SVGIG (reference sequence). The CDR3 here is CAWDSFANSPLHF. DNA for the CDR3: TGTGCCTGGGACAGTTTCGCGAATTCACCCCTCCACTTT.

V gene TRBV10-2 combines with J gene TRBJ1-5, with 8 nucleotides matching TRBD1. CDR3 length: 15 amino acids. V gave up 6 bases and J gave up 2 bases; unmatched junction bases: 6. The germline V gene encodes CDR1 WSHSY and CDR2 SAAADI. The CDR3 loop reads CASRKTGDGNQPQHF. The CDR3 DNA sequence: TGCGCCAGCAGAAAGACAGGGGATGGCAATCAGCCCCAGCATTTT.